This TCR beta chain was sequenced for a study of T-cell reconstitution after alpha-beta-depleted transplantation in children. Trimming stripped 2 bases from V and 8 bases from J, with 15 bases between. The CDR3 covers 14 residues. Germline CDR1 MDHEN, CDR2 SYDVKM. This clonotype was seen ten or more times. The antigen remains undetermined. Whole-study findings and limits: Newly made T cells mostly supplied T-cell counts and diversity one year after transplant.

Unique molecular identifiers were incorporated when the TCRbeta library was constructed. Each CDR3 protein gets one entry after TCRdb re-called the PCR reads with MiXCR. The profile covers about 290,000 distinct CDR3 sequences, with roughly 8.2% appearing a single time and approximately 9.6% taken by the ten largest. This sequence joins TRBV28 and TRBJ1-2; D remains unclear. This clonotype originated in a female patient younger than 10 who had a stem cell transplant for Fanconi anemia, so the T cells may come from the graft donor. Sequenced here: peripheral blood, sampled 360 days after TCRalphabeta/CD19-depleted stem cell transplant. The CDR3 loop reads CASSLEDAIRGYTF. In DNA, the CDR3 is TGTGCCAGCAGTTTAGAGGACGCCATCAGGGGCTACACCTTC.